These 12 T cell receptor beta chains were all obtained from the same sample, sequenced in a study of metastatic and nonmetastatic thyroid tumors. MiXCR re-clonotyped the PCR reads for TCRdb. The data hold under 40,000 clones, with 16% observed a single time. Every patient was untreated before thyroid surgery. Sequenced input: blood. The source is a female donor with papillary thyroid cancer or a benign thyroid nodule (not recorded which). Some clones in this sample may be carry-over from other donors' samples.

By its share, this clone is medium-sized. The chain carries TRBV20-1 and TRBJ2-1; 8 nucleotides match TRBD2. The trim removed 6 bases at V and 0 bases at J, leaving 4 bases unmatched. The CDR3 length is 14 residues. CDR1 is DFQATT, CDR2 SNEGSKA, per germline (reference sequence). Here the CDR3 reads CSAKSGSSYNEQFF. CDR3 bases: TGCAGTGCAAAAAGCGGGAGCTCCTACAATGAGCAGTTCTTC.

This clone appeared many times. V gene TRBV20-1 combines with J gene TRBJ1-6; D remains unclear. Per the germline V gene, CDR1 is DFQATT and CDR2 is SNEGSKA (reference sequence). The CDR3 is 14 residues long. The ends were cut back, 6 bases at V and 9 bases at J, with 18 bases in the middle. The CDR3 region has the DNA TGCAGTGCGAGTGACATCCTCGACGGTTCACCCCTCCACTTT. Residues: CSASDILDGSPLHF.

The rearrangement links TRBV5-1 to TRBJ1-1, with D maybe TRBD1 (6 bases). Trimming stripped 4 bases from V and 5 bases from J, with 18 bases between. CDR1 SGHRS and CDR2 YFSETQ come from the germline V gene. The CDR3 runs to 15 residues. The CDR3 sequence is CASSVDGQGNTEAFF. The CDR3 bases are TGCGCCAGCAGCGTTGATGGGCAGGGGAATACTGAAGCTTTCTTT.

This clone was detected many times. The chain joins TRBV5-1 to TRBJ2-1, with a tentative D call TRBD2 (6 bases). Per the germline V gene, CDR1 is SGHRS and CDR2 is YFSETQ. Trimming removed 3 bases at V and 5 bases at J, with 18 bases between. This CDR3 has 16 residues. CDR3: CASSSAPGLRDNEQFF. DNA of the CDR3: TGCGCCAGCAGCTCCGCTCCGGGACTCCGGGACAATGAGCAGTTCTTC. The complete variable domain, with remaining parts taken from reference TRBV5-1 and TRBJ2-1, reads KAGVTQTPRYLIKTRGQQVTLSCSPISGHRSVSWYQQTPGQGLQFLFEYFSETQRNKGNFPGRFSGRQFSNSRSEMNVSTLELGDSALYLCASSSAPGLRDNEQFFGPGTRLTVL.

Many counts were recorded for this clone. Other DNA sequences in the same sample also yield this CDR3. The gene calls are TRBV6-1 and TRBJ1-2; the D is unclear. The CDR3 is 13 residues long. Germline CDR1 is MNHNS and CDR2 is SASEGT. V was trimmed by 2 bases and J by 4 bases, leaving 8 bases between them. The CDR3 sequence: CASSENGRYGYTF. The CDR3 bases are TGTGCCAGCAGTGAAAACGGCCGCTATGGCTACACCTTC.

This clone showed up many times. J is TRBJ1-4 and V is TRBV6-1; maybe TRBD1 (5 bases). Germline V gene sequence: CDR1 MNHNS, CDR2 SASEGT. This CDR3 comprises 15 residues. With 0 bases removed from V and 7 bases from J, the gap between germline ends came to 12 bases. The DNA of the CDR3 is TGTGCCAGCAGTGAAGCTGGGGGAATGAGTGAAAAACTGTTTTTT. Protein sequence: CASSEAGGMSEKLFF.

This clone was counted at least ten times. This rearrangement joins TRBV5-5 to TRBJ2-7; D uncertain. The ends were cut back, 4 bases at V and 6 bases at J, with 11 bases in the middle. Germline CDR1 reads SGHKS; CDR2 reads YYEKEE (reference sequence). This CDR3 is built from 12 residues. The CDR3 here is CASSPFGAEQYF. The CDR3 DNA sequence: TGTGCCAGCAGCCCGTTTGGCGCCGAGCAGTACTTC.

This clone was recorded at least ten times. The chain couples TRBV28 to TRBJ2-1; TRBD2 agrees at 9 bases. Trimming removed 2 bases from V and 9 bases from J; junction bases left unmatched: 8. CDR1 is MDHEN and CDR2 is SYDVKM in the germline V gene. The CDR3 is made up of 15 amino acids. This CDR3 is CASSLGGRAYSEQFF. The DNA for the CDR3 is TGTGCCAGCAGTTTAGGCGGGAGGGCCTATAGTGAGCAGTTCTTC. The full variable domain, in which reference TRBV28 and TRBJ2-1 provide the parts outside the CDR3, is DVKVTQSSRYLVKRTGEKVFLECVQDMDHENMFWYRQDPGLGLRLIYFSYDVKMKEKGDIPEGYSVSREKKERFSLILESASTNQTSMYLCASSLGGRAYSEQFFGPGTRLTVL.

This clone was detected many times. The J gene is TRBJ2-2, the V gene TRBV5-8, with TRBD1 matching 7 bases. The V segment lost 1 base and the J segment 4 bases; nucleotides outside the gene matches: 7. This CDR3 comprises 16 residues. Germline CDR1 reads SGHTS; CDR2 reads YDEGEE. CDR3 nucleotide sequence: TGTGCCAGCAGCTTGCTAAGGGGGCGCCTCACCGGGGAGCTGTTTTTT. It translates to CASSLLRGRLTGELFF.

The sample holds many counts of this clone. V usage is TRBV10-2 and J usage is TRBJ2-3; D may match TRBD1 or TRBD2 (5 bases each). This CDR3 spans 13 amino acids. Trimming took 11 bases from V and 8 from J, leaving 20 bases between them. Looked up from germline, CDR1 is WSHSY and CDR2 is SAAADI. The CDR3 here is CAARGFSGGTQYF. The CDR3 region has the DNA TGCGCCGCAAGGGGTTTTAGTGGGGGTACGCAGTATTTT.

This clone was seen at least ten times. A much larger clone differs by one base, so this may be a read error. The chain employs TRBV20-1 and TRBJ1-1, with 7 bases aligning to TRBD1. The germline gives CDR1 DFQATT, CDR2 SNEGSKA (reference sequence). After removal of 5 bases from V and 2 bases from J, the junction contained 11 bases not matched to a gene. This CDR3 has 15 residues. In DNA form, the CDR3 reads TGCAGTGCTCCCCGGGGGCCAGGGGGAAACACTGAAGCTTTCTTT. It encodes CSAPRGPGGNTEAFF.

There are many counts of this clone. The chain has TRBV7-2 and TRBJ1-5; D gene uncertain. Per germline, CDR1 SGHTA and CDR2 FQGNSA. This CDR3 comprises 15 residues. V was trimmed by 1 base and J by 2 bases, leaving 9 bases between them. In DNA form, the CDR3 reads TGTGCCAGCAGCTTAGGCTCAAGCGGCAATCAGCCCCAGCATTTT. Its protein is CASSLGSSGNQPQHF.